This T cell receptor (beta chain) is drawn from a study of Graves' ophthalmopathy and Graves' hyperthyroidism. The TCR beta CDR3 regions underwent amplification from RNA transcripts. The library came from an HTBI-primed first-round RT-PCR and a second-round multiplex PCR. TCRdb analysed the multiplex PCR reads with MiXCR anew, one entry per CDR3 protein. Altogether 200,000 to 300,000 distinct CDR3 sequences are present, around 50% being singletons, with the ten largest covering around 43%. Regarding the study as a whole: Blood shared most expanded thyroid clonotypes above 0.001 frequency. Ophthalmopathy cases were distinguished from stable hyperthyroidism by a 13-signature model, reaching just over 85% sensitivity and around 80% specificity. Sensitivity reached roughly 71% and specificity 72.22% when the model predicted ophthalmopathy progression.

As regards this clonotype: Its antigen is undetermined.

Germline V CDR1 and CDR2: DFQATT, SNEGSKA (reference sequence). The CDR3 length is 14 residues. V lost 0 bases and J lost 7, with 15 bases in between. This receptor was obtained from an adult man with Graves' ophthalmopathy. Sequenced: peripheral blood. The rearrangement joins TRBV20-1 to TRBJ1-2; the D gene is possibly TRBD1 (6 bases). This chain's CDR3 is CSARDRGGSGGYTF. DNA for the CDR3: TGCAGTGCTAGAGATCGAGGGGGTTCGGGTGGCTACACCTTC.